This T cell receptor (beta chain) stems from a study of shared clonotypes between healthy human individuals (dated by TCRdb to between 2020 and 2021). For context, the study as a whole: Three men and two women, aged 18 to 49 years, made up the cohort. For each donor, CD4 naive and CD4 memory were each given three plates, CD8 naive was given two plates, and CD8 memory was given one plate. To increase sequencing depth and limit assay-specific biases, different laboratories used diverse techniques to prepare libraries and sequence TCR repertoires. Per donor, leukapheresis produced somewhere between about 0.94 and 10 billion PBMCs. The study deeply sequenced blood TCR repertoires of about 5 healthy adults to estimate repertoire size and the extent of clonotype sharing between individuals.

Donors were healthy HIV-negative adults with no recently reported acute infections or vaccinations. Every donor was a Caucasian adult living in Nashville, Tennessee, USA. CD4+ T cells were enriched by magnetic negative selection, after which naive cells were positively selected on CD45RA and the negative fraction was taken as the memory subset. Blood was obtained by leukapheresis, after which PBMCs were separated by Ficoll-Histopaque density gradient centrifugation and cryopreserved in liquid nitrogen vapor phase. Purity and quantity of every magnetically sorted T cell population were checked by analytical flow cytometry. From each sorted fraction, genomic DNA was isolated and quantified by UV absorbance on a Nanodrop 2000c. Using the deep immunoSEQ assay, TCR CDR3 regions were amplified from genomic DNA by multiplex PCR. Genomic DNA extracted from each cell subset was distributed evenly over all wells of several immunoSEQ 96-well plates, and each plate served as one replicate. For sorted subsets, approximately 0.2 ug of genomic DNA, equivalent to roughly 33,000 T cell genomes, went into each replicate PCR. Purified libraries were measured with a Qubit 3.0 fluorometer, size-checked on a Bioanalyzer 2100, and measured again with the KAPA Library Quantification kit. Each immunoSEQ 96-well plate was sequenced on its own single-read 150-cycle Illumina NextSeq 550 flow cell. The paper's data handling went like this. The immunoSEQ output contained only junctional sequences without quality scores, so filtering could not match that applied to full-length reads. Sequences were annotated with PyIR, a Python wrapper for IgBLAST v1.9, and V/J genes and CDR3 were assigned using IMGT germline references. Reads with weak V/J assignments (E-value above 1e-6), missing CDR3, stop codons, out-of-frame junctions, or ambiguous translated residues were removed. V3J clonotypes were defined as sequences sharing the same inferred V gene, J gene, and CDR3 amino acid sequence. To compute the percentage overlap between repertoires, the number of shared unique clonotypes was divided by the size of the smaller repertoire. Three approaches were used to assess repertoire richness: RTK rarefaction, the Chao1 estimator, and Recon v2.1 estimates of unobserved clonotypes. OLGA was used to compute generation probabilities for all TCRbeta clonotypes that the gDNA method yielded from four donors. The table comes from immuneACCESS by way of TCRdb, which keeps in-frame sequences with V and J called. Part of the clones is missing from these tables; in studies checked, under half for an unresolved V gene and the rest for unknown reasons. Clone size and V and J calls were adopted from that table, with D and trimming inferred from the DNA. Recorded for this sample are around 750,000 clones; roughly 70% of them occurred a single time. The top ten clones comprise around 1.6% of the sample.

About this clone itself: Its target antigen remains unknown. No quality values exist for individual bases; no much larger clone is one base distant.

The paper as a whole reports these results and caveats: Incomplete sequencing was indicated by rarefaction of sorted-subset datasets, despite the large sequencing depth. Based on pairwise subsampling, the degree of clonotype sharing among donors was expected to be affected by sequencing depth. Compared with non-shared clonotypes, clonotypes shared by all four sorted-subset donors had higher generation probabilities. Estimated clonotype richness was generally larger for naive than for memory subsets. Across several donors, around 5% of naive CD4, roughly 3.3% of naive CD8, under 2.5% of memory CD4, and under 0.45% of memory CD8 clonotypes were shared. Because the study included only a small number of donors, the genetic and exposure-history diversity represented was limited. Only blood was sampled, and tissue TCR repertoires likely differ from those in blood.

CDR1 and CDR2 (MNHNS, SASEGT) derive from the germline V gene. The CDR3 numbers 14 residues from cysteine through phenylalanine. CDR3 DNA is the only sequence kept; it has 42 bases, read in frame from the first base. The V end gives up 7 bases and the J end 4 bases, leaving 9 bases in the junction not matched to a gene. In this chain, TRBV6-1 is recombined with TRBJ1-1; 7 junctional bases match TRBD1. The origin of this receptor is a woman in her 30s in good health. The sequenced sample was memory CD4+ T cells sorted from blood. This sample's cell subset or site label indicates: CD45RA-negative fraction. CDR3 sequence: CASTDRARGTEAFF. The DNA sequence reads TGTGCCAGCACAGACAGGGCGAGAGGCACTGAAGCTTTCTTT.